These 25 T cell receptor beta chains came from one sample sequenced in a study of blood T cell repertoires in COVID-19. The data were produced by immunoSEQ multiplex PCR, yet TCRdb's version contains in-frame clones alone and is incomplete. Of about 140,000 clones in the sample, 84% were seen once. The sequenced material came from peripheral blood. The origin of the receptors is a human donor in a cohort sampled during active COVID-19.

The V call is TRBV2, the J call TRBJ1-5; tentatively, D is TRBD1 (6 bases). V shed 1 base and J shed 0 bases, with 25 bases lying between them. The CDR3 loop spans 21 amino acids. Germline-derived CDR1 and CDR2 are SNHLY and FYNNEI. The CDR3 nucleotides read TGTGCCAGCAGTGAAGGGCGAGGGTGGGGGCGCGGGGGGTATAGCAATCAGCCCCAGCATTTT. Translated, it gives CASSEGRGWGRGGYSNQPQHF.

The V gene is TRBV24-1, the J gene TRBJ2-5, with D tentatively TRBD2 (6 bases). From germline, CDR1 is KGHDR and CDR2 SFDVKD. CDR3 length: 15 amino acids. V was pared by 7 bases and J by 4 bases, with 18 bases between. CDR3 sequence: CATSPGVASVETQYF. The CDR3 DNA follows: TGTGCCACCAGCCCCGGAGTGGCTAGCGTAGAGACCCAGTACTTC.

The CDR3 loop is CAISETAMTGDRGYTF. The CDR3 nucleotides read TGTGCCATCAGTGAGACCGCCATGACAGGGGACCGGGGCTACACCTTC. The rearrangement uses TRBV10-3 and TRBJ1-2; 8 bases agree with TRBD1. Germline trimming cut 2 bases from V and 8 bases from J; bases unmatched to any gene: 13. This CDR3 has 16 residues. Germline-derived CDR1 and CDR2 are ENHRY and SYGVKD.

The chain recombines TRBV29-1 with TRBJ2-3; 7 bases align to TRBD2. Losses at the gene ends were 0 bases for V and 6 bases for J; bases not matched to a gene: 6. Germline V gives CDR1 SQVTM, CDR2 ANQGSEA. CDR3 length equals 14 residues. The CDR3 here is CSVEDRPGGDTQYF. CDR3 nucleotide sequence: TGCAGCGTTGAAGATCGGCCGGGGGGTGATACGCAGTATTTT.

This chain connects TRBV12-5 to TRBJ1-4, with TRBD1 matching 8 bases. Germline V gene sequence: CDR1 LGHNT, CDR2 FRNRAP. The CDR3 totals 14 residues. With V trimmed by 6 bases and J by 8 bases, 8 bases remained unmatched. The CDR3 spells CASGPDRGDEKLFF. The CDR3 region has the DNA TGTGCTAGTGGACCCGACAGGGGCGACGAAAAACTGTTTTTT.

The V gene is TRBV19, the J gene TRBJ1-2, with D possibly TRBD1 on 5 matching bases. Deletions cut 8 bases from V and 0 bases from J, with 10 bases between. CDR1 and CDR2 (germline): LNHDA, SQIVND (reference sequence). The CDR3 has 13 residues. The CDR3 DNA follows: TGTGCCAGTCGTCACAGGCCTAACTATGGCTACACCTTC. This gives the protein CASRHRPNYGYTF.

The CDR3 sequence: CASSVGGLRETQYF. The CDR3 DNA follows: TGTGCCAGCAGCGTAGGAGGGCTTAGAGAGACCCAGTACTTC. The V call is TRBV9, the J call TRBJ2-5, with a tentative D call TRBD2 (5 bases). Germline V lookup: CDR1 SGDLS, CDR2 YYNGEE. The CDR3 runs to 14 residues. V was cut by 0 bases and J by 4 bases, with 10 bases left in between.

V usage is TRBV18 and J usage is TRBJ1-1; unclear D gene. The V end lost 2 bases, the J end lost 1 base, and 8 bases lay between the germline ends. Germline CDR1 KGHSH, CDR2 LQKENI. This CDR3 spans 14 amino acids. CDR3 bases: TGTGCCAGCTCACCAATCAGTGGGAACACTGAAGCTTTCTTT. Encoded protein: CASSPISGNTEAFF.

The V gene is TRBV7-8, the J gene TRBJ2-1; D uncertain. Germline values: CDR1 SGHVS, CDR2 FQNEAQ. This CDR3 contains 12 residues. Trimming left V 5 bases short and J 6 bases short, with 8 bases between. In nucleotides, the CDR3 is TGTGCCAGCAGCCCCCCTAGCAATGAGCAGTTCTTC. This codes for CASSPPSNEQFF.

The CDR3 bases are TGTGCCTGGAGTGTACTAGCGGGGGCTCAATCCTACGAGCAGTACTTC. It codes for CAWSVLAGAQSYEQYF. The V gene is TRBV30, the J gene TRBJ2-7; 11 bases line up with TRBD2. Trimming removed 0 bases from V and 1 base from J; junction bases left unmatched: 5. CDR1 GTSNPN and CDR2 SVGIG come from the germline V gene (reference sequence). The CDR3 extends over 16 amino acids.

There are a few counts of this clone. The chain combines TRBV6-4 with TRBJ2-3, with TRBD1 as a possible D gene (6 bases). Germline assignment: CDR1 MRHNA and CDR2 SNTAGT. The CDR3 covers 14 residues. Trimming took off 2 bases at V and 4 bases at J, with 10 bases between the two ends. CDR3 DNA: TGTGCCAGCAGTGACGGGCCAGGGGCAGATACGCAGTATTTT. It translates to CASSDGPGADTQYF.

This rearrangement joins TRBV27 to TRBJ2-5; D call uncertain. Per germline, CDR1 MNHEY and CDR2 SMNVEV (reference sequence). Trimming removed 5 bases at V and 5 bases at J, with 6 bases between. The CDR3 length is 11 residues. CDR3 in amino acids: CASSLGETQYF. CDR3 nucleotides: TGTGCCAGCAGTCTCGGGGAGACCCAGTACTTC.

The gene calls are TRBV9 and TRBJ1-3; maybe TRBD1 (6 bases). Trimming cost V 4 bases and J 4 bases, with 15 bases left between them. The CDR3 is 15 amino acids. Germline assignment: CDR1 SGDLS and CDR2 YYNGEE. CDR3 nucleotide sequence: TGTGCCAGCAGCTCGGGGACATTTGAAGGAAACACCATATATTTT. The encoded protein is CASSSGTFEGNTIYF.

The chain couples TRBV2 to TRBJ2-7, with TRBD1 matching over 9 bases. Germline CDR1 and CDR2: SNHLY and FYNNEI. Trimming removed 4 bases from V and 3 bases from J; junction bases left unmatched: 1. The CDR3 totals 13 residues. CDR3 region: CASSGTGDYEQYF. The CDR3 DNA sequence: TGTGCCAGCAGTGGGACAGGGGACTACGAGCAGTACTTC.

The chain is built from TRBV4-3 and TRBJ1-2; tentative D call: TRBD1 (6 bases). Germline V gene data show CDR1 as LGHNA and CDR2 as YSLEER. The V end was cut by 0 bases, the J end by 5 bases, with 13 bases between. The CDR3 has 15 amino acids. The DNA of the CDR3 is TGCGCCAGCAGCCAAGATAGGTGGACAGTTTATGGCTACACCTTC. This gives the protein CASSQDRWTVYGYTF.

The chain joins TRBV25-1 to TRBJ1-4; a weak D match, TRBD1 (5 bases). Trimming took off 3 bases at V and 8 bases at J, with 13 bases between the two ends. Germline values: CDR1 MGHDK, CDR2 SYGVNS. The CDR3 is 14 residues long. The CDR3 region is CASSEPRAGEKLFF. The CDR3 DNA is TGTGCCAGCAGTGAGCCCAGGGCGGGAGAAAAACTGTTTTTT.

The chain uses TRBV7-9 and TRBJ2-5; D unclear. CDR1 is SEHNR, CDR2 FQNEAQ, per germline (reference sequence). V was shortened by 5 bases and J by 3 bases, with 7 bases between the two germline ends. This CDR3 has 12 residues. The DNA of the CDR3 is TGTGCCAGCAGCGACCGGGAAGAGACCCAGTACTTC. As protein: CASSDREETQYF.

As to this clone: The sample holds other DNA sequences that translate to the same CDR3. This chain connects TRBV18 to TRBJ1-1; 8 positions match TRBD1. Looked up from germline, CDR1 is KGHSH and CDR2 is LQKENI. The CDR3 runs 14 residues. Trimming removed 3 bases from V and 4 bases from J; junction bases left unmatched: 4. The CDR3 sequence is CASSPDRVGTEAFF. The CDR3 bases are TGTGCCAGCTCACCGGACAGGGTAGGCACTGAAGCTTTCTTT.

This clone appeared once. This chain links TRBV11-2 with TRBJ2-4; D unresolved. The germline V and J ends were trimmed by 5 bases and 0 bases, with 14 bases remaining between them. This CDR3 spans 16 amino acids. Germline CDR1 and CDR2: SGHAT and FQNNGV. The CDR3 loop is CASSDNQRLAKNIQYF. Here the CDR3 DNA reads TGTGCCAGCAGCGACAACCAACGTCTAGCCAAAAACATTCAGTACTTC.

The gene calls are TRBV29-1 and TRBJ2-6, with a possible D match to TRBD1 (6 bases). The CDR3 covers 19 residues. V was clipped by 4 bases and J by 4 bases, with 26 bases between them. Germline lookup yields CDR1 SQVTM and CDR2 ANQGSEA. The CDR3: CSVGNRLDSPLAGANVLTF. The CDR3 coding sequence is TGCAGCGTTGGGAACCGTTTGGACAGCCCCTTGGCCGGGGCCAACGTCCTGACTTTC.

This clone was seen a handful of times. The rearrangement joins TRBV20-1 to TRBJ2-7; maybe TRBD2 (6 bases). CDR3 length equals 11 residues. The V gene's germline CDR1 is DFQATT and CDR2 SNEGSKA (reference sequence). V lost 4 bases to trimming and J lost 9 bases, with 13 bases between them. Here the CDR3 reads CSANVRGGQYF. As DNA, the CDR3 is TGCAGTGCTAACGTTAGGGGAGGGCAGTACTTC.

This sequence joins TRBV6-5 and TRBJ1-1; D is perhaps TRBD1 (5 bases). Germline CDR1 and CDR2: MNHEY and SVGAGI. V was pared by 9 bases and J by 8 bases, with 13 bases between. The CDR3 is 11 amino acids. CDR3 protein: CASQGRLEAFF. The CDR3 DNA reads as TGTGCCAGTCAGGGCAGGTTAGAAGCTTTCTTT.

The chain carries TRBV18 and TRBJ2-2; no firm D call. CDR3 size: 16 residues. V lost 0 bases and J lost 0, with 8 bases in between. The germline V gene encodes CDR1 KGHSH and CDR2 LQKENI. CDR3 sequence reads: CASSPPNSPNTGELFF. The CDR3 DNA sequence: TGTGCCAGCTCACCACCTAATAGCCCGAACACCGGGGAGCTGTTTTTT.

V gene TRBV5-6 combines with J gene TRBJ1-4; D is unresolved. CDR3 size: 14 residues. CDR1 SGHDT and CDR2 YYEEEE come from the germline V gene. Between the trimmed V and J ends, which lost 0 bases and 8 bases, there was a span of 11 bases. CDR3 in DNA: TGTGCCAGCAGCTTGGCAGAGGCGGGCGAAAAACTGTTTTTT. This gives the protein CASSLAEAGEKLFF. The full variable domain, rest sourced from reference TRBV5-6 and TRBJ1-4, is DAGVTQSPTHLIKTRGQQVTLRCSPKSGHDTVSWYQQALGQGPQFIFQYYEEEERQRGNFPDRFSGHQFPNYSSELNVNALLLGDSALYLCASSLAEAGEKLFFGSGTQLSVL.

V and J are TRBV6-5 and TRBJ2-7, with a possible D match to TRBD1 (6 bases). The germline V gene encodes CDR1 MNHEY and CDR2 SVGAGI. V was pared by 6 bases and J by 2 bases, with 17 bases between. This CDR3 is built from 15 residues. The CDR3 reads CASSRADRPTYEQYF. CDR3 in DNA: TGTGCCAGCAGCAGAGCTGACAGGCCTACCTACGAGCAGTACTTC.